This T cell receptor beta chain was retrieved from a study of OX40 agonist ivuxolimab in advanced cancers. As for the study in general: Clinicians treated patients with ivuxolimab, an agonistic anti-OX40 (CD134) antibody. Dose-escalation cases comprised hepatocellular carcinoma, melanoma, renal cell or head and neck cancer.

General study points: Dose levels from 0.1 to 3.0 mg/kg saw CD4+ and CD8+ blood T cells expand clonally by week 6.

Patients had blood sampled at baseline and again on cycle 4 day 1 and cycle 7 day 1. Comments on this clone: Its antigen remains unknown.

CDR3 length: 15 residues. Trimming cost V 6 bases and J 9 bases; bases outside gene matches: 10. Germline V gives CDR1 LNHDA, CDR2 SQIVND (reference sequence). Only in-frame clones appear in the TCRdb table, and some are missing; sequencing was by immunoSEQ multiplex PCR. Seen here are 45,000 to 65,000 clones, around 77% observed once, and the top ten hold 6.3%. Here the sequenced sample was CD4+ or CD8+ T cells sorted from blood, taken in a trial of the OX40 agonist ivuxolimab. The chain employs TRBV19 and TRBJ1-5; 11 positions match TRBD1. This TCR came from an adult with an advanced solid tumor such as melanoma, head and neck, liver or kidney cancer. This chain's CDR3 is CASRGGTGGLGPQHF. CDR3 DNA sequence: TGTGCCAGTAGAGGAGGGACAGGGGGGTTAGGGCCCCAGCATTTT.